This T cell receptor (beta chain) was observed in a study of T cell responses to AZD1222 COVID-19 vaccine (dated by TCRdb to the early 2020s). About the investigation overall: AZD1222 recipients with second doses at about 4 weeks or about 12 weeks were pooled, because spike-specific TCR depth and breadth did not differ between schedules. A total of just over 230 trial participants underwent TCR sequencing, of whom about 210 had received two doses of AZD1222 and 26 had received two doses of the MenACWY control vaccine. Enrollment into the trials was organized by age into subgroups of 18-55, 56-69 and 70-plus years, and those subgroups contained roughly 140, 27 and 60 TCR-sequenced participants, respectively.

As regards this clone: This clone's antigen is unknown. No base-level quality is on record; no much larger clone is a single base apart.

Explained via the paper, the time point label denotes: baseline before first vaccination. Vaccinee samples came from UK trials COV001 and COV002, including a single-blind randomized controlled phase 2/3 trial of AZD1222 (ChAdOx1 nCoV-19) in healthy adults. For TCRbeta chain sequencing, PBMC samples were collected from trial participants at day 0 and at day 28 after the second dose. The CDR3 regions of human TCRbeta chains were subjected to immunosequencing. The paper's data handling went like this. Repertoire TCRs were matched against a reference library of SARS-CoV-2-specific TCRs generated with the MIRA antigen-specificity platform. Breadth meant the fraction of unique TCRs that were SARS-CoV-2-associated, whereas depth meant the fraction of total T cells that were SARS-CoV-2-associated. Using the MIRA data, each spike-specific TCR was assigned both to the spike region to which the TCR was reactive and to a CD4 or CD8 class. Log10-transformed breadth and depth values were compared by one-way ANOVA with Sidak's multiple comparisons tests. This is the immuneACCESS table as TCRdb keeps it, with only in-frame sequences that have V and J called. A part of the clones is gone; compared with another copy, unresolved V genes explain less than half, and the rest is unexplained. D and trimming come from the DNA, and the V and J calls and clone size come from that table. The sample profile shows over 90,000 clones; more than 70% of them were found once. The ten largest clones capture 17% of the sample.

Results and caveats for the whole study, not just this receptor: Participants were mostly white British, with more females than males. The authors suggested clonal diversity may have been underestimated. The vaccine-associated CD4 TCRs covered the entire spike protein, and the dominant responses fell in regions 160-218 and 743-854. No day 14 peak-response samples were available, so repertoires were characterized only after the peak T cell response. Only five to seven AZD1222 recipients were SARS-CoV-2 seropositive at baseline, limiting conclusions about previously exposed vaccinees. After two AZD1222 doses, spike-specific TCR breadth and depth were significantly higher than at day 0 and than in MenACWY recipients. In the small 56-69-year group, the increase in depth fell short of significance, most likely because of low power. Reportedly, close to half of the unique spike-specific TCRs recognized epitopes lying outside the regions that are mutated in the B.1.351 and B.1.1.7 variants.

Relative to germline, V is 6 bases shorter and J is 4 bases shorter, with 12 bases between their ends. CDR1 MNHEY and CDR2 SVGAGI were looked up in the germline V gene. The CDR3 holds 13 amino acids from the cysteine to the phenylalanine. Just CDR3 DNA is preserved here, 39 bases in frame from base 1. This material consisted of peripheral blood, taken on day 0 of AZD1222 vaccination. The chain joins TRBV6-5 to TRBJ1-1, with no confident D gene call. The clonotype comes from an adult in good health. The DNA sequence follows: TGTGCCAGCAGGGTTTATTCCACCACTGAAGCTTTCTTT. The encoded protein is CASRVYSTTEAFF.